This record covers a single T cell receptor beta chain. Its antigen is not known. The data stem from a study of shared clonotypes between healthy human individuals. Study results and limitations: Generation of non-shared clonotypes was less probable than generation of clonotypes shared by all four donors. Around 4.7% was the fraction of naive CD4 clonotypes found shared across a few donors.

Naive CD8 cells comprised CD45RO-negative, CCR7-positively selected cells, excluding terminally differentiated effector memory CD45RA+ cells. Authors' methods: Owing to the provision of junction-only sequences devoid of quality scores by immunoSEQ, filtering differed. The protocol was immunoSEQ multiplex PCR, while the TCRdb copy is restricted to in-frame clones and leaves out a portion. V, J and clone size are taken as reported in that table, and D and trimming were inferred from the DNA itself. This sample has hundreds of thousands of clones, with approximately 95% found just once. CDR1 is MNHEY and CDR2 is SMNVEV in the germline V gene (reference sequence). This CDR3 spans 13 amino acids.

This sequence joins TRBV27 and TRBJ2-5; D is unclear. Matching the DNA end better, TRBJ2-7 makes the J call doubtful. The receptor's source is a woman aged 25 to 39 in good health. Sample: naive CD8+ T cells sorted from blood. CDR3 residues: CASSQSLAYEQYF. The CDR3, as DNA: TGTGCCAGCAGTCAGTCTCTTGCCTACGAGCAGTACTTC.